Listed below are T cell receptor beta chains from one sample, sequenced in a study of T cell repertoires in cytomegalovirus infection. TCRdb reprocessed the reads with MiXCR, giving one entry per CDR3 protein. Found here are 450,000 to 650,000 distinct CDR3 sequences, less than 30% of them singletons; the top ten hold 13%. Sequenced: PBMCs. The receptor source for this set is a human donor in good health (CMV status not recorded). Some clones in this sample may be carry-over from other donors' samples. Each CDR3 is given with its conserved first and last residue. Fields, in order: clone size, V gene, J gene, D gene, CDR3 protein, CDR3 DNA. D genes are given only for firm matches. Expanded clones are given a class, and other clones once, few, many or no size at all.

abundance: .; v_gene: TRBV24-1; j_gene: TRBJ2-1; d_gene: .; CDR3aa: CATSDFGGHSYNEQFF; CDR3nt: TGTGCCACCAGTGATTTTGGGGGCCATTCCTACAATGAGCAGTTCTTC
abundance: few; v_gene: TRBV27; j_gene: TRBJ2-1; d_gene: TRBD2; CDR3aa: CASSLPGPSGIYDEQFF; CDR3nt: TGTGCCAGCAGTTTACCAGGTCCTAGCGGGATATACGATGAGCAGTTCTTC
abundance: .; v_gene: TRBV19; j_gene: TRBJ2-2; d_gene: .; CDR3aa: CASSIGLRTGELFF; CDR3nt: TGTGCCAGTAGTATTGGGCTACGCACCGGGGAGCTGTTTTTT
abundance: few; v_gene: TRBV6-2/TRBV6-3; j_gene: TRBJ2-1; d_gene: TRBD2; CDR3aa: CASSQSGRAYNEQFF; CDR3nt: TGTGCCAGCAGTCAGAGCGGGAGGGCCTACAATGAGCAGTTCTTC
abundance: once; v_gene: TRBV28; j_gene: TRBJ1-2; d_gene: TRBD1; CDR3aa: CASRSGQGNYGYTF; CDR3nt: TGTGCCAGCAGATCGGGACAGGGCAACTATGGCTACACCTTC
abundance: many; v_gene: TRBV7-2; j_gene: TRBJ1-5; d_gene: TRBD1; CDR3aa: CASSPDRGYQPQHF; CDR3nt: TGTGCCAGCAGCCCAGACAGGGGGTATCAGCCCCAGCATTTT
abundance: many; v_gene: TRBV7-2; j_gene: TRBJ1-3; d_gene: .; CDR3aa: CASSLTGLNSGNTIYF; CDR3nt: TGTGCCAGCAGCTTAACGGGCCTAAACTCTGGAAACACCATATATTTT
abundance: many; v_gene: TRBV7-6; j_gene: TRBJ2-2; d_gene: .; CDR3aa: CASSPELGRTGELFF; CDR3nt: TGTGCCAGCAGCCCAGAGTTGGGCAGGACCGGGGAGCTGTTTTTT
abundance: .; v_gene: TRBV12-3/TRBV12-4; j_gene: TRBJ2-5; d_gene: .; CDR3aa: CASSNGGGETQYF; CDR3nt: TGTGCCAGCAGTAATGGAGGGGGGGAGACCCAGTACTTC
abundance: few; v_gene: TRBV18; j_gene: TRBJ2-1; d_gene: TRBD1; CDR3aa: CASSPSGTGGPLEQFF; CDR3nt: TGTGCCAGCTCACCGTCCGGGACAGGGGGCCCACTAGAGCAGTTCTTC
abundance: .; v_gene: TRBV6-5; j_gene: TRBJ2-7; d_gene: .; CDR3aa: CASRIGGEQYF; CDR3nt: TGTGCCAGCCGGATTGGGGGAGAGCAGTACTTC
abundance: .; v_gene: TRBV4-3; j_gene: TRBJ2-1; d_gene: .; CDR3aa: CASSQDALRDRGWNEQFF; CDR3nt: TGCGCCAGCAGCCAAGATGCGTTGCGGGACCGAGGCTGGAATGAGCAGTTCTTC
abundance: .; v_gene: TRBV14; j_gene: TRBJ2-7; d_gene: .; CDR3aa: CASSPPVDYEQYF; CDR3nt: TGTGCCAGCAGCCCCCCTGTGGACTACGAGCAGTACTTC
abundance: .; v_gene: TRBV7-2; j_gene: TRBJ1-1; d_gene: TRBD1; CDR3aa: CASITGGGAEAFF; CDR3nt: TGTGCCAGCATCACAGGGGGGGGGGCTGAAGCTTTCTTT
abundance: few; v_gene: TRBV6-5; j_gene: TRBJ1-1; d_gene: .; CDR3aa: CASNRAGSPVNTEAFF; CDR3nt: TGTGCCAGCAATCGGGCAGGGAGCCCCGTGAACACTGAAGCTTTCTTT
abundance: many; v_gene: TRBV7-2; j_gene: TRBJ2-4; d_gene: .; CDR3aa: CASSPASTSSAKNIQYF; CDR3nt: TGTGCCAGCAGCCCCGCGTCCACTTCTTCGGCCAAAAACATTCAGTACTTC
abundance: few; v_gene: TRBV6-2/TRBV6-3; j_gene: TRBJ2-2; d_gene: TRBD2; CDR3aa: CASSYELAANTGELFF; CDR3nt: TGTGCCAGCAGTTACGAACTAGCGGCGAATACCGGGGAGCTGTTTTTT
abundance: .; v_gene: TRBV7-6; j_gene: TRBJ2-7; d_gene: TRBD2; CDR3aa: CASSPLADKTYEQYF; CDR3nt: TGTGCCAGCAGTCCTCTAGCGGATAAAACCTACGAGCAGTACTTC